The rows below give T cell receptor beta chains drawn from one sample of a study of T cell responses to AZD1222 COVID-19 vaccine. Some clones are missing from TCRdb's copy, which holds only in-frame ones; the method was immunoSEQ multiplex PCR. The data show about 180,000 clones, with roughly 92% seen just once and 1.5% to 2% held by the top ten. Sequencing was performed on peripheral blood, taken 28 days after the second AZD1222 dose. The receptors here all came from an adult who received the AZD1222 COVID-19 vaccine. Each CDR3 is given with its conserved first and last residue. D genes are given only for firm matches. Clone size appears in some rows only: once, few, many, or a class for an expanded clone.

size | J | D | V | length | CDR3 | DNA
. | TRBJ2-2 | . | TRBV4-3 | 14 | CASSQDDVPIELFF | TGCGCCAGCAGCCAAGATGATGTCCCCATTGAGCTGTTTTTT
. | TRBJ2-1 | . | TRBV7-3 | 16 | CASSRERAGSGNEQFF | TGTGCCAGCAGCCGAGAGCGGGCAGGGAGCGGCAATGAGCAGTTCTTC
. | TRBJ2-7 | . | TRBV19 | 13 | CASSIGATSEQYF | TGTGCCAGTAGTATCGGAGCAACCTCCGAGCAGTACTTC
. | TRBJ1-2 | TRBD1 | TRBV6-6 | 16 | CASSYSVGGGEDGYTF | TGTGCCAGCAGTTACTCGGTAGGGGGCGGAGAGGATGGCTACACCTTC
. | TRBJ2-3 | . | TRBV5-1 | 15 | CASSLVPGSTDTQYF | TGCGCCAGCAGCTTGGTGCCAGGGAGTACAGATACGCAGTATTTT
. | TRBJ2-3 | . | TRBV11-2 | 15 | CASSLDRGSTDTQYF | TGTGCCAGCAGCTTAGATCGGGGTAGCACAGATACGCAGTATTTT
few | TRBJ1-2 | . | TRBV12-5 | 16 | CASGLASGQRHYGYTF | TGTGCTAGTGGTTTGGCCTCAGGGCAGCGCCACTATGGCTACACCTTC
. | TRBJ1-1 | . | TRBV12-3/TRBV12-4 | 13 | CASSLALGSEAFF | TGTGCCAGCAGTTTAGCGTTGGGGAGTGAAGCTTTCTTT
. | TRBJ1-3 | . | TRBV7-9 | 13 | CASSPVSGNTIYF | TGTGCCAGCAGCCCGGTCTCTGGAAACACCATATATTTT
. | TRBJ1-2 | . | TRBV29-1 | 11 | CSVAENYGYTF | TGCAGCGTTGCAGAGAACTATGGCTACACCTTC
. | TRBJ2-2 | . | TRBV11-3 | 16 | CASSLGGGVMTGELFF | TGTGCCAGCAGCTTAGGAGGGGGTGTAATGACCGGGGAGCTGTTTTTT
. | TRBJ1-2 | . | TRBV4-1 | 14 | CASSQDRQSYGYTF | TGCGCCAGCAGCCAAGATCGCCAGAGCTATGGCTACACCTTC
few | TRBJ2-7 | . | TRBV10-1 | 12 | CASSEANHEQYF | TGCGCCAGCAGTGAGGCCAACCACGAGCAGTACTTC
once | TRBJ1-5 | . | TRBV4-1 | 17 | CASSQDRPGRSNQPQHF | TGCGCCAGCAGCCAAGATCGCCCAGGGAGGTCCAATCAGCCCCAGCATTTT
. | TRBJ2-7 | TRBD2 | TRBV7-3 | 16 | CASSFPGGRAIYEQYF | TGTGCCAGCAGCTTCCCTGGCGGGAGGGCCATTTACGAGCAGTACTTC
once | TRBJ2-7 | TRBD2 | TRBV5-1 | 15 | CASSLLAGGVDEQYF | TGCGCCAGCAGCTTACTAGCGGGAGGGGTCGACGAGCAGTACTTC